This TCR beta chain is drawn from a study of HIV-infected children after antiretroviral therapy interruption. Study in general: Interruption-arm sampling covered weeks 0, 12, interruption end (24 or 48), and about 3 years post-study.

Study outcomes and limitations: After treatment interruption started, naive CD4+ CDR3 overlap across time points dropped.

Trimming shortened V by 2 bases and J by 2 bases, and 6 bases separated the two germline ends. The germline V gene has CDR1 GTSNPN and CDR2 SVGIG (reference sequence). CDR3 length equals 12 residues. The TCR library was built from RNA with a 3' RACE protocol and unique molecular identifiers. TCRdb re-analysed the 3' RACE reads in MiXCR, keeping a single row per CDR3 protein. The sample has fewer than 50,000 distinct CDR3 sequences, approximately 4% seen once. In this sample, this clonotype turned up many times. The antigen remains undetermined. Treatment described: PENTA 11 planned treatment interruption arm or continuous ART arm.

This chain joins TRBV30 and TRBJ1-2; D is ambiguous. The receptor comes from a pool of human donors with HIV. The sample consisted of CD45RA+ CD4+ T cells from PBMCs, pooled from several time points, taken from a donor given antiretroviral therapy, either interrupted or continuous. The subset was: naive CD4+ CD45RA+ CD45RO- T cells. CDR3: CAWSTGNYGYTF. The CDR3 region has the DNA TGTGCCTGGAGTACTGGAAACTATGGCTACACCTTC.